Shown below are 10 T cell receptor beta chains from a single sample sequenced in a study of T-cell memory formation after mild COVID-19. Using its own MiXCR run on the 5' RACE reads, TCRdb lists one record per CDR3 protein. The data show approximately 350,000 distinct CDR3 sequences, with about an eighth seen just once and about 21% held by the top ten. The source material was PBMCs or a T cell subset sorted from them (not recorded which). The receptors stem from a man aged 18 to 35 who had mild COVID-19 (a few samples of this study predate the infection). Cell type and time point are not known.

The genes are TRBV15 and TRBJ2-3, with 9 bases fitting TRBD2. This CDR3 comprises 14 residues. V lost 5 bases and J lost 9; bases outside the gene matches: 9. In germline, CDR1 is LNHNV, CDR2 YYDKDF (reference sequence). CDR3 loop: CATSPRVAGETQYF. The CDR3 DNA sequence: TGTGCCACCAGCCCCCGAGTAGCGGGGGAAACGCAGTATTTT.

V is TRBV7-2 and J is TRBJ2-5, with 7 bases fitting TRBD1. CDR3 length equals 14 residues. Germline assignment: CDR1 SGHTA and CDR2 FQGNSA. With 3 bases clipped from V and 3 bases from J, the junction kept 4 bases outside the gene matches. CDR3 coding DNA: TGTGCCAGCAGCTTCCAAGGGACAGAAGAGACCCAGTACTTC. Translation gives CASSFQGTEETQYF.

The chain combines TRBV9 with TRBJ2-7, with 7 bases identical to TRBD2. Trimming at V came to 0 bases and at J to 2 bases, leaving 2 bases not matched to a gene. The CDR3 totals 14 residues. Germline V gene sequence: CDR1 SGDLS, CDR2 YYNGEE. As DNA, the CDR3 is TGTGCCAGCAGCGTAGAGGGGACTACCTACGAGCAGTACTTC. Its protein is CASSVEGTTYEQYF.

In DNA, the CDR3 is TGTGCCAGCAGCTTGCTTTATCTAGCGGGGGGGAATACAGATACGCAGTATTTT. Encoded protein: CASSLLYLAGGNTDTQYF. The gene calls are TRBV11-2 and TRBJ2-3; 12 nucleotides match TRBD2. Trimming took 3 bases from V and 3 from J; bases not matched to a gene: 10. CDR3 size: 18 residues. Germline V lookup: CDR1 SGHAT, CDR2 FQNNGV.

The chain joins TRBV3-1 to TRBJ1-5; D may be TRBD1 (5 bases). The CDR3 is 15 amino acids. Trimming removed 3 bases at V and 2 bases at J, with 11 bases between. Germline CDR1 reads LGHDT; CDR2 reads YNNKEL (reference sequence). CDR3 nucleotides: TGTGCCAGCAGCCATACCGACAGAGGCAATCAGCCCCAGCATTTT. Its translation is CASSHTDRGNQPQHF.

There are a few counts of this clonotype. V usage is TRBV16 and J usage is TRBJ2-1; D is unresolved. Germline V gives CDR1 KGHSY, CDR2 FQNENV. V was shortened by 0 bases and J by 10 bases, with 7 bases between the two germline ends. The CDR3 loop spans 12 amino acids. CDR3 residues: CASSQSHGEQFF. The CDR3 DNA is TGTGCCAGCAGCCAATCGCACGGGGAGCAGTTCTTC.

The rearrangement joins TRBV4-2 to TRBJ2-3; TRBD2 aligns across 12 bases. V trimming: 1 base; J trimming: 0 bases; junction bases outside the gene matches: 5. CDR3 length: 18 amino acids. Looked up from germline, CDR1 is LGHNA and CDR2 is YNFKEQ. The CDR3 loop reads CASSQVALAGGSTDTQYF. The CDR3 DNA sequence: TGTGCCAGCAGCCAAGTGGCCCTAGCGGGGGGGAGCACAGATACGCAGTATTTT.

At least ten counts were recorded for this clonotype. Written as DNA, the CDR3 is TGTGCCAGTCAGGGAGTAGGGCAGCCCCAGCATTTT. As protein: CASQGVGQPQHF. The chain couples TRBV27 to TRBJ1-5, with D perhaps matching TRBD1 (5 bases). This CDR3 has 12 residues. The ends were cut back, 9 bases at V and 7 bases at J, with 13 bases in the middle. Germline V gene sequence: CDR1 MNHEY, CDR2 SMNVEV (reference sequence).

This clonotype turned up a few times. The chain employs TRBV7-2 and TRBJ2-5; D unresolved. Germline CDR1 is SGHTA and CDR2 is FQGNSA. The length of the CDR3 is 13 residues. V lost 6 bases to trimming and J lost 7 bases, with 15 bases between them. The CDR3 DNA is TGTGCCAGCAGTTCCTCCTCATTGGGGACCCAGTACTTC. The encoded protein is CASSSSSLGTQYF.

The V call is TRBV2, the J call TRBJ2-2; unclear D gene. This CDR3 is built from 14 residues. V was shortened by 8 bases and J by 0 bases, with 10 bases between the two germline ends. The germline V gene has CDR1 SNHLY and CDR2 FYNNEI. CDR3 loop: CASYLQPNTGELFF. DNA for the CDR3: TGTGCCAGCTACCTACAGCCGAACACCGGGGAGCTGTTTTTT. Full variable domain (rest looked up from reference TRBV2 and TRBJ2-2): EPEVTQTPSHQVTQMGQEVILRCVPISNHLYFYWYRQILGQKVEFLVSFYNNEISEKSEIFDDQFSVERPDGSNFTLKIRSTKLEDSAMYFCASYLQPNTGELFFGEGSRLTVL.